These 26 T cell receptor beta chains were all obtained from the same sample, sequenced in a study of blood T cell repertoires in COVID-19. The table came from immunoSEQ multiplex PCR; TCRdb's copy has only in-frame clones and leaves some out. In the table there are about 130,000 clones, around nine tenths of which are singletons. The specimen was PBMCs or T cells enriched from blood (not recorded which). The source of these receptors is a woman in her forties or fifties who had recovered from COVID-19.

The rearrangement joins TRBV7-2 to TRBJ1-3, with D uncertain. The CDR3 loop spans 15 amino acids. Between the trimmed V and J ends, which lost 7 bases and 2 bases, there was a span of 15 bases. Germline V gene sequence: CDR1 SGHTA, CDR2 FQGNSA. In nucleotides, the CDR3 is TGTGCCAGCACCTTGCTCGGGTTGGCTGGAAACACCATATATTTT. Its translation: CASTLLGLAGNTIYF.

The count of this clone is one. The chain joins TRBV9 to TRBJ1-2; D ambiguous. Per the germline V gene, CDR1 is SGDLS and CDR2 is YYNGEE. The V gene lost 0 bases and the J gene lost 0 bases, with 12 bases spanning the gap. CDR3 size: 16 residues. CDR3 DNA: TGTGCCAGCAGCGTAGGCCCGACGGGGACTAACTATGGCTACACCTTC. Translation: CASSVGPTGTNYGYTF.

The V call is TRBV5-4, the J call TRBJ2-7, with TRBD1 matching over 8 bases. Germline lookup yields CDR1 SGHNT and CDR2 YYREEE (reference sequence). Germline trimming cut 0 bases from V and 6 bases from J; bases unmatched to any gene: 8. The CDR3 runs to 15 residues. The CDR3 DNA follows: TGTGCCAGCAGCTTGGCCTTAAGACAGGGGTCCGAGCAGTACTTC. As protein: CASSLALRQGSEQYF.

The chain recombines TRBV7-2 with TRBJ1-2; D not resolved. Germline V lookup: CDR1 SGHTA, CDR2 FQGNSA. CDR3 length equals 14 residues. The V end lost 0 bases, the J end lost 2 bases, and 7 bases lay between the germline ends. The CDR3 DNA reads TGTGCCAGCAGCTTAGCAAACCAGAACTATGGCTACACCTTC. Residues: CASSLANQNYGYTF.

The chain employs TRBV3-1 (or the pseudogene TRBV3-2) and TRBJ1-4, with D tentatively TRBD1 (5 bases). Trimming took off 0 bases at V and 7 bases at J, with 9 bases between the two ends. There are 14 residues in the CDR3. Germline assignment: CDR1 LGHDT and CDR2 YNNKEL (reference sequence). For the CDR3, the DNA is TGTGCCAGCAGCCAAGATCTTAGGGGTGAAAAACTGTTTTTT. Translating it yields CASSQDLRGEKLFF.

The chain links TRBV5-1 to TRBJ2-5; 11 nucleotides match TRBD1. Per germline, CDR1 SGHRS and CDR2 YFSETQ. This CDR3 comprises 15 residues. V gave up 4 bases and J gave up 0 bases; unmatched junction bases: 2. For the CDR3, the DNA is TGCGCCAGCAGCACGGGACAGGGGGACCAAGAGACCCAGTACTTC. Its protein product is CASSTGQGDQETQYF.

The J gene is TRBJ1-1, the V gene TRBV29-1, with 12 positions matching TRBD1. The CDR3 is 13 residues long. The V and J ends lost 5 bases and 10 bases, in that order; junction bases with no gene match: 8. Germline V gene lookup returns CDR1 SQVTM and CDR2 ANQGSEA. The CDR3 coding sequence is TGCAGCGTTTCCGGGACAGGGGGCTTCCCAGCTTTCTTT. Translated: CSVSGTGGFPAFF.

This clone showed up just a few times. This chain connects TRBV19 to TRBJ2-6; no reliable D call. The CDR3 extends over 14 amino acids. V was cut by 5 bases and J by 3 bases, with 8 bases left in between. From germline, CDR1 is LNHDA and CDR2 SQIVND (reference sequence). The CDR3 protein is CASSPRFGANVLTF. The CDR3 DNA sequence: TGTGCCAGTAGTCCCAGATTTGGGGCCAACGTCCTGACTTTC.

This sequence joins TRBV6-2 or TRBV6-3 and TRBJ2-3, with TRBD2 identical over 14 bases. The V gene end was trimmed by 5 bases and the J gene end by 10 bases; junction bases not matched to a gene: 5. Looked up from germline, CDR1 is MNHEY and CDR2 is SVGEGT. CDR3 length: 14 amino acids. CDR3 sequence reads: CASSPGLAGAAQYF. DNA for the CDR3: TGTGCCAGCAGTCCGGGACTAGCGGGGGCTGCGCAGTATTTT.

V gene TRBV30 combines with J gene TRBJ1-3; D call uncertain. The length of the CDR3 is 12 residues. CDR1 is GTSNPN, CDR2 SVGIG, per germline (reference sequence). Trimming pared 4 bases from V and 4 bases from J, leaving 8 bases between. CDR3 sequence (DNA): TGTGCCTGGAACCCCACAGGAAACACCATATATTTT. Translated, it gives CAWNPTGNTIYF.

The chain joins TRBV9 to TRBJ1-1; 11 nucleotides align to TRBD1. Germline V gene data show CDR1 as SGDLS and CDR2 as YYNGEE. CDR3 length: 17 amino acids. V was clipped by 3 bases and J by 6 bases; unmatched bases: 13. In nucleotides, the CDR3 is TGTGCCAGCAGCGGCGGGACAGGGGGTTTTGAAGTTTCTGAAGCTTTCTTT. It codes for CASSGGTGGFEVSEAFF.

The chain recombines TRBV6-6 with TRBJ1-2; D might be TRBD1 (5 bases). Deletions cut 6 bases from V and 4 bases from J, with 18 bases between. The CDR3 contains 15 residues. From germline, CDR1 is MNHNY and CDR2 SVGAGI (reference sequence). The DNA for the CDR3 is TGTGCCAGCAGGCTAGGACGGGGGGATGGCTATGGCTACACCTTC. Protein product: CASRLGRGDGYGYTF.

J is TRBJ1-3 and V is TRBV9, with 8 bases aligning to TRBD1. The V segment lost 0 bases and the J segment 0 bases; nucleotides outside the gene matches: 5. The CDR3 spans 17 residues. The germline gives CDR1 SGDLS, CDR2 YYNGEE. The CDR3 bases are TGTGCCAGCAGCGTAGATGGGACAGGTTCCTCTGGAAACACCATATATTTT. Amino acids: CASSVDGTGSSGNTIYF.

The CDR3: CASSQEGQGAQPQHF. The CDR3 nucleotides are TGCGCCAGCAGCCAAGAGGGGCAGGGGGCCCAGCCCCAGCATTTT. This chain connects TRBV4-3 to TRBJ1-5; 8 bases align to TRBD1. V lost 0 bases to trimming and J lost 7 bases; unmatched junction nucleotides: 5. Looked up from germline, CDR1 is LGHNA and CDR2 is YSLEER. This CDR3 has 15 amino acids.

The chain combines TRBV4-1 with TRBJ1-1, with a weak D call TRBD1 (5 bases). Trimming took off 2 bases at V and 6 bases at J, with 16 bases between the two ends. The CDR3 runs to 15 residues. Germline loops: CDR1 MGHRA, CDR2 YSYEKL. The CDR3 coding sequence is TGCGCCAGCAGCCAAAACCCGGGGGGTGTTCCTGAAGCTTTCTTT. This encodes CASSQNPGGVPEAFF.

V and J are TRBV6-4 and TRBJ1-6, with D possibly matching TRBD1 (6 bases). Trimming removed 2 bases at V and 6 bases at J, with 8 bases between. Germline V lookup: CDR1 MRHNA, CDR2 SNTAGT. This CDR3 has 14 amino acids. DNA for the CDR3: TGTGCCAGCAGTGACGGACAGATTAATTCACCCCTCCACTTT. This sequence encodes CASSDGQINSPLHF.

The chain's CDR3 is CASSVRTSGGLYNEQFF. DNA of the CDR3: TGTGCCAGCAGCGTGCGGACTAGCGGGGGGCTATACAATGAGCAGTTCTTC. The chain joins TRBV9 to TRBJ2-1, with 14 bases that match TRBD2. The CDR3 is 17 residues long. Germline CDR1 is SGDLS and CDR2 is YYNGEE. V shed 2 bases, J shed 4 bases, and the junction held 5 bases outside the gene matches.

The chain couples TRBV5-1 to TRBJ1-2, with D possibly TRBD1 on 5 matching bases. The ends were cut back, 3 bases at V and 1 base at J, with 7 bases in the middle. The CDR3 sequence is 13 residues long. CDR1 is SGHRS and CDR2 is YFSETQ in the germline V gene. CDR3 sequence (DNA): TGCGCCAGCAGCTCGGACAATAACTATGGCTACACCTTC. It specifies CASSSDNNYGYTF.

This chain links TRBV30 with TRBJ2-3; D possibly corresponds to TRBD1 (5 bases). The CDR3 has 14 amino acids. The V end lost 3 bases, the J end lost 2 bases, and 12 bases lay between the germline ends. The germline CDR1 and CDR2 sequences are GTSNPN and SVGIG (reference sequence). The CDR3 protein is CAWSLAGPTDTQYF. The CDR3 coding sequence is TGTGCCTGGAGCCTGGCAGGGCCCACAGATACGCAGTATTTT.

There are a few counts of this clone. The chain has TRBV5-5 and TRBJ1-5; 11 bases fit TRBD1. CDR3 length equals 15 residues. After removal of 4 bases from V and 5 bases from J, the junction contained 5 bases not matched to a gene. Germline CDR1 is SGHKS and CDR2 is YYEKEE (reference sequence). CDR3 coding DNA: TGTGCCAGCAGCAACGGGACAGGGGGTTATCAGCCCCAGCATTTT. Translated, it gives CASSNGTGGYQPQHF. Full variable domain (missing parts from reference TRBV5-5 and TRBJ1-5): DAGVTQSPTHLIKTRGQQVTLRCSPISGHKSVSWYQQVLGQGPQFIFQYYEKEERGRGNFPDRFSARQFPNYSSELNVNALLLGDSALYLCASSNGTGGYQPQHFGDGTRLSIL.

V is TRBV7-6 and J is TRBJ2-2; 9 positions match TRBD2. Germline values: CDR1 SGHVS, CDR2 FNYEAQ. The ends lost 1 base at V and 0 bases at J; junction bases unmatched: 6. The CDR3 spans 18 residues. The CDR3 here is CASSLEVAGATNTGELFF. The CDR3 nucleotides are TGTGCCAGCAGCTTAGAGGTAGCGGGGGCCACGAACACCGGGGAGCTGTTTTTT.

This rearrangement joins TRBV4-1 to TRBJ2-7; no firm D call. Germline CDR1 reads MGHRA; CDR2 reads YSYEKL. V was cut by 3 bases and J by 2 bases, with 8 bases left in between. This CDR3 has 13 amino acids. The CDR3 coding sequence is TGCGCCAGCAGCCAGCCCAGTGCCTACGAGCAGTACTTC. This encodes CASSQPSAYEQYF.

This rearrangement joins TRBV3-1 (or the pseudogene TRBV3-2) to TRBJ1-6, with 10 bases that match TRBD1. Trimming removed 1 base from V and 10 bases from J; junction bases left unmatched: 1. The CDR3 runs 14 residues. CDR1 and CDR2 (germline): LGHDT, YNNKEL (reference sequence). CDR3 in DNA: TGTGCCAGCAGCCAAGGGACAGGGGGATCACCCCTCCACTTT. Its protein product is CASSQGTGGSPLHF.

This chain uses TRBV29-1 with TRBJ2-7, with 11 bases aligning to TRBD1. The J segment lost 6 bases and the V segment lost 7 bases, leaving 8 bases of the junction unmatched. The CDR3 covers 13 residues. Germline V gene data show CDR1 as SQVTM and CDR2 as ANQGSEA. In nucleotides, the CDR3 is TGCAGCGCCGGAACCGGGACAGGGGGCGAGCAGTACTTC. This gives the protein CSAGTGTGGEQYF.

The J gene is TRBJ2-5, the V gene TRBV6-5; D may be TRBD1 (6 bases). Germline-derived CDR1 and CDR2 are MNHEY and SVGAGI. The CDR3 sequence is 14 residues long. V was pared by 5 bases and J by 1 base, with 11 bases between. CDR3 loop: CASSQQGSQETQYF. CDR3 DNA: TGTGCCAGCAGTCAACAGGGCTCCCAAGAGACCCAGTACTTC.

J is TRBJ1-2 and V is TRBV14; possibly TRBD1 for D (5 bases). V was pared by 0 bases and J by 3 bases, with 14 bases between. The CDR3 has 16 residues. Germline CDR1 SGHDN, CDR2 FVKESK. The CDR3 sequence: CASSQDPPGPYYGYTF. The CDR3 nucleotides read TGTGCCAGCAGCCAAGATCCCCCAGGGCCCTACTATGGCTACACCTTC.